The TCR beta chain described here comes from a study of cytomegalovirus exposure and HLA in healthy donors. Produced via immunoSEQ multiplex PCR; TCRdb's table is partial and in-frame only. The profile covers about 71,000 clones, with over 85% appearing a single time and roughly 1.4% taken by the ten largest. For this clone: Its antigen is not identified.

Findings of the study overall: The study recorded 150 to 200 TCR beta chains that were cytomegalovirus-associated. While the bulk of TCR sequences proved rare, some public TCRs turned up in many donors. The tendency of first-cohort TCR clusters to co-occur in the roughly 130 validation repertoires emerged from a later analysis. Using the classifier, cytomegalovirus status was reportedly diagnosed with high specificity and sensitivity.

Germline values: CDR1 KGHSH, CDR2 LQKENI. CDR3 size: 13 residues. Trimming took 2 bases from V and 3 from J, leaving 7 bases between them. Sequences were obtained from PBMCs. The source of this sequence is a man aged 18 to 29 in good health and CMV-seropositive. The chain employs TRBV18 and TRBJ2-5; D ambiguous. CDR3: CASSPVTEETQYF. In nucleotides, the CDR3 is TGTGCCAGCTCACCAGTAACGGAAGAGACCCAGTACTTC.